The T cell receptor beta chain described here comes from a study of blood T cell repertoires in COVID-19 (dated by TCRdb to 2020 to 2021). Turning to the overall study: Samples covering the acute and convalescent phases of COVID-19 were provided by collaborators in the United States, Italy and Spain. The prospective study material was composed of cDNA or gDNA derived from T cells, B-cell-depleted T cells, or PBMCs. Deeply sampled blood TCRbeta repertoires from subjects exposed to, actively infected with, or recovered from COVID-19 were included in the dataset. A freely available public database, intended as a resource for researchers studying the immune response to SARS-CoV-2, is where the repertoires were released. Samples came from the ongoing ImmuneRACE study (first 160 participants) plus 1,254 subjects from 6 global collaborators. Sample metadata almost always included a de-identified subject ID, COVID-19 status, age in years and sex. HLA class I and class II types, where available, came from metadata supplied by the sample provider rather than from assay-based typing. The investigation overall reported the following: The amount of clinical and demographic metadata varied by source and participant and was provided uncurated.

Points on this clone: There is no known antigen for this receptor. No clone much larger than this one lies a single base away; base qualities are absent.

Another Seattle source contributed samples from volunteer blood donors who had recovered from COVID-19. The collaborating institutions used their own protocols to collect whole blood in K2EDTA tubes. For TCRbeta analysis, collaborator samples were shipped as frozen whole blood, as isolated PBMCs, or as DNA extracted from either sample type. CDR1 SGHTA and CDR2 FQGNSA are derived from the germline V gene. The cysteine opens and the phenylalanine closes a CDR3 of 16 amino acids. The retained sequence is limited to the CDR3, 48 bases, with the frame set at the first base. From V the trimming removes 5 bases and from J it removes 1 base, while the gene matches leave 8 bases of the junction unaccounted for. The immunoSEQ Assay, a bias-controlled multiplex PCR, was used to amplify TCRbeta CDR3 regions from genomic DNA. Per the source publication's procedure: The number of nucleated cells in each sample was estimated from the amplification of reference gene primers within the assay. To quantify the absolute abundance of each unique TCRbeta CDR3 rearrangement, sequence reads were collapsed and filtered. Productive Simpson clonality was computed per sample as the square root of Simpson's diversity index over productive rearrangements. This immuneACCESS table, as held by TCRdb, lists in-frame sequences with V and J called but not all clones. Of the missing ones, under half trace to an unresolved V gene in checked studies; the others have no known cause. Clonal size and the V and J genes are those of that table, whereas D and trimming came from the DNA. This sample is represented by approximately 250,000 clones; over 65% of them were singletons. The biggest ten clones account for about 4.5% of the sample.

Recombination connected TRBV7-2 to TRBJ2-3; the junction holds 8 bases that match TRBD2. Material for sequencing was peripheral blood. The receptor's source is a man aged 60 to 69 who had recovered from COVID-19. The DNA is TGTGCCAGCAGCAAGGACGGCGGGAGGCGCACAGATACGCAGTATTTT. This yields the protein CASSKDGGRRTDTQYF.